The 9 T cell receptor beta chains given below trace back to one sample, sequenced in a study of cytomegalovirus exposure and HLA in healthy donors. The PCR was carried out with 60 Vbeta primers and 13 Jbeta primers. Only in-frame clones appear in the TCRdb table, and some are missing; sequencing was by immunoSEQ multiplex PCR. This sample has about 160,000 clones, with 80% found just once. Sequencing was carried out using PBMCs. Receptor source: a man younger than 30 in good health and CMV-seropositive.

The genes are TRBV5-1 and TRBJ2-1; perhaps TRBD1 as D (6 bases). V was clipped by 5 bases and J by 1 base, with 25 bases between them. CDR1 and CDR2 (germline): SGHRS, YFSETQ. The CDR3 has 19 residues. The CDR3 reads CASRAGDTLSQWSYNEQFF. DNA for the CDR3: TGCGCCAGCAGGGCTGGGGACACTCTCAGCCAGTGGTCCTACAATGAGCAGTTCTTC.

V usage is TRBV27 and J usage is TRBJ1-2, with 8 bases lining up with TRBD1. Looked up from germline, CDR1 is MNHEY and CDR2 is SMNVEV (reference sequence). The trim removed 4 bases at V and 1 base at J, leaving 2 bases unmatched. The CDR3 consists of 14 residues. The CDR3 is CASSSTGVNYGYTF. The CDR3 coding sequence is TGTGCCAGCAGTTCGACAGGGGTTAACTATGGCTACACCTTC.

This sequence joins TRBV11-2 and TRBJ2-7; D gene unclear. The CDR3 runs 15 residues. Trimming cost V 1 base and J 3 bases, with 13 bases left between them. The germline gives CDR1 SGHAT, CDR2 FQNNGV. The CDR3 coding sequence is TGTGCCAGCAGCTTAGGCTCCACCAGGTTCTACGAGCAGTACTTC. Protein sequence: CASSLGSTRFYEQYF.

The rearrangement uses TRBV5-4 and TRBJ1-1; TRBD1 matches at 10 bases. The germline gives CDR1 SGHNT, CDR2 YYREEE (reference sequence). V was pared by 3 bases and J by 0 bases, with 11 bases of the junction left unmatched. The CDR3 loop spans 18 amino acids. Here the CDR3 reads CASSSTGGGVGLNTEAFF. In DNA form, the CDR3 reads TGTGCCAGCAGCTCGACAGGGGGCGGGGTCGGGTTGAACACTGAAGCTTTCTTT.

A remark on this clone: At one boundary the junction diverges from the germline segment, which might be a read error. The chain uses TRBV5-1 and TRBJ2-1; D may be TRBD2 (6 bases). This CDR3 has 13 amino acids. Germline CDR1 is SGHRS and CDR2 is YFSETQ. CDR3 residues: CASSFPTRDEQLF. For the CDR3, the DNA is TGCGCCAGCAGCTTTCCGACTAGGGATGAGCAGCTCTTC.

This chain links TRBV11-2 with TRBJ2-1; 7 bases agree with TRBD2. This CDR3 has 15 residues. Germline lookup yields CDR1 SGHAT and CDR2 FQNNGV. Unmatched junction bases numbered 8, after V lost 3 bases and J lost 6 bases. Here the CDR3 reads CASSFFLAEPNEQFF. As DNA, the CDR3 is TGTGCCAGCAGCTTTTTTCTAGCGGAACCCAATGAGCAGTTCTTC.

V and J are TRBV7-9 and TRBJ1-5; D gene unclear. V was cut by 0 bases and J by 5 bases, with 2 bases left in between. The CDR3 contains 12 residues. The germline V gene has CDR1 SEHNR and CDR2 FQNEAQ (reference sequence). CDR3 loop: CASSLADQPQHF. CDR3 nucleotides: TGTGCCAGCAGCTTAGCCGATCAGCCCCAGCATTTT.

CDR3 nucleotide sequence: TGCAGCGCCGACTCGGGACAGATATTCTATGGCTACACCTTC. Translated: CSADSGQIFYGYTF. V usage is TRBV29-1 and J usage is TRBJ1-2, with 7 nucleotides matching TRBD1. Germline lookup yields CDR1 SQVTM and CDR2 ANQGSEA. V was pared by 7 bases and J by 4 bases, with 12 bases of the junction left unmatched. The CDR3 consists of 14 residues.

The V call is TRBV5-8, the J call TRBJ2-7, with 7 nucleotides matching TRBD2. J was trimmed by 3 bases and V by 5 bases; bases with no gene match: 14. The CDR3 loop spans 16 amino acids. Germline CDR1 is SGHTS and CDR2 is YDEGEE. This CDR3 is CASRAPRAGVFYEQYF. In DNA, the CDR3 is TGTGCCAGCAGAGCCCCAAGGGCGGGGGTGTTCTACGAGCAGTACTTC.